What follows are 23 T cell receptor beta chains derived from one specimen sequenced in a study of T cell repertoires in cytomegalovirus infection. TCRdb called the reads again in MiXCR, with one record for every CDR3 protein. The repertoire consists of hundreds of thousands of distinct CDR3 sequences, with 20% to 30% occurring once and the leading ten covering 6.5% to 10%. The sample taken for sequencing was CD8+ T cells from PBMCs. Receptor source: a human donor in good health (CMV status not recorded). Some clones in this sample may be carry-over from other donors' samples.

This clonotype has a count of ten or more. This chain links TRBV7-9 with TRBJ1-1; D unresolved. Trimming took 6 bases from V and 8 from J, leaving 13 bases between them. This CDR3 has 12 residues. CDR1 and CDR2 (germline): SEHNR, FQNEAQ (reference sequence). CDR3 loop: CASRPVVEEAFF. For the CDR3, the DNA is TGTGCCAGCAGACCCGTTGTCGAGGAAGCTTTCTTT.

This chain uses TRBV14 with TRBJ2-5; TRBD1 agrees at 7 bases. The CDR3 is made up of 14 amino acids. The ends lost 0 bases at V and 5 bases at J; junction bases unmatched: 3. Germline CDR1 is SGHDN and CDR2 is FVKESK. The CDR3 sequence is CASSQEQGSETQYF. The CDR3 DNA reads TGTGCCAGCAGCCAAGAACAGGGGAGCGAGACCCAGTACTTC.

This clonotype was picked up a small number of times. The V and J genes are TRBV6-2 or TRBV6-3 and TRBJ2-2; D perhaps matches TRBD2 (5 bases). This CDR3 comprises 15 residues. Germline V gives CDR1 MNHEY, CDR2 SVGEGT. V shed 4 bases and J shed 6 bases, with 15 bases lying between them. CDR3 coding DNA: TGTGCCAGCAGTTCCTATGAGGGAAGGTCCGGGGAGCTGTTTTTT. It specifies CASSSYEGRSGELFF.

The table lists this clonotype with many counts. The chain combines TRBV12-3 or TRBV12-4 with TRBJ1-1; 7 bases are a match to TRBD1. J lost 0 bases, V lost 5 bases, and 9 bases had no gene match. This CDR3 is built from 16 residues. CDR3 loop: CASSPGTVLLNTEAFF. The CDR3 DNA reads TGTGCCAGCAGTCCCGGGACAGTGCTCTTGAACACTGAAGCTTTCTTT.

This sequence joins TRBV20-1 and TRBJ2-1; TRBD2 matches at 12 bases. The CDR3 is 18 residues long. Germline V gives CDR1 DFQATT, CDR2 SNEGSKA (reference sequence). Germline trimming cut 2 bases from V and 0 bases from J; bases unmatched to any gene: 8. CDR3 DNA: TGCAGTGCTAGACCGGCGGCTAGCGGGGGGGGCTCCTACAATGAGCAGTTCTTC. This sequence encodes CSARPAASGGGSYNEQFF.

This clonotype was seen many times. The chain recombines TRBV12-3 or TRBV12-4 with TRBJ1-1; D gene uncertain. CDR3 length equals 14 residues. Trimming cost V 5 bases and J 3 bases, with 13 bases left between them. The CDR3 sequence: CASSPPPRDTEAFF. The CDR3 DNA reads as TGTGCCAGCAGTCCCCCCCCGAGAGACACTGAAGCTTTCTTT.

This clonotype was seen more than once but under ten times. This chain joins TRBV6-6 and TRBJ1-2, with 7 bases lining up with TRBD1. CDR3 length: 11 residues. With 5 bases clipped from V and 11 bases from J, the junction kept 5 bases outside the gene matches. The germline V gene has CDR1 MNHNY and CDR2 SVGAGI (reference sequence). The CDR3 DNA follows: TGTGCCAGCAGTGTCGGACAGGTTTACACCTTC. This codes for CASSVGQVYTF.

This chain links TRBV14 with TRBJ2-7, with D unresolved. Trimming removed 0 bases from V and 5 bases from J, with 14 bases in between. Germline V gives CDR1 SGHDN, CDR2 FVKESK. This CDR3 has 15 residues. CDR3 sequence: CASSQDLGMKNEQYF. DNA of the CDR3: TGTGCCAGCAGCCAAGATTTAGGGATGAAAAACGAGCAGTACTTC.

The rearrangement uses TRBV5-1 and TRBJ2-7, with D perhaps assigned TRBD1 or TRBD2 (5 bases each). Germline values: CDR1 SGHRS, CDR2 YFSETQ. V was clipped by 4 bases and J by 2 bases, with 13 bases between them. The CDR3 has 14 amino acids. Here the CDR3 DNA reads TGCGCCAGCAGCCACCGGGACGGACCCTACGAGCAGTACTTC. Protein product: CASSHRDGPYEQYF.

This clonotype was picked up a small number of times. The V gene is TRBV27, the J gene TRBJ1-6, with a possible D match to TRBD1 (6 bases). V was clipped by 4 bases and J by 16 bases, with 11 bases between them. The CDR3 totals 11 residues. In germline, CDR1 is MNHEY, CDR2 SMNVEV (reference sequence). CDR3 loop: CASSSGHTLHF. DNA for the CDR3: TGTGCCAGCAGTTCGGGACACACGCTCCACTTT.

The chain carries TRBV12-3 or TRBV12-4 and TRBJ2-1, with 8 bases that match TRBD1. The CDR3 spans 14 residues. V lost 7 bases and J lost 7; bases outside the gene matches: 9. CDR3 sequence: CASTDRGRGNEQFF. Here the CDR3 DNA reads TGTGCCAGCACCGACAGGGGACGGGGGAATGAGCAGTTCTTC.

This clonotype was counted ten times or more. The chain links TRBV7-9 to TRBJ2-7; tentative D call: TRBD1 (5 bases). The ends were cut back, 4 bases at V and 2 bases at J, with 9 bases in the middle. Germline assignment: CDR1 SEHNR and CDR2 FQNEAQ (reference sequence). The CDR3 has 13 residues. This CDR3 is CASSSKGTYEQYV. CDR3 coding DNA: TGTGCCAGCAGCTCTAAGGGGACCTACGAGCAGTACGTC.

Many counts were recorded for this clonotype. The chain combines TRBV7-6 with TRBJ1-2, with no clear D. This CDR3 is built from 13 residues. CDR1 is SGHVS and CDR2 is FNYEAQ in the germline V gene. The V and J ends lost 2 bases and 6 bases respectively, with 10 bases between them. Here the CDR3 reads CASSLRSRDGYTF. The CDR3 DNA reads TGTGCCAGCAGCTTAAGGAGTAGGGATGGCTACACCTTC.

This clonotype was counted ten times or more. The chain combines TRBV28 with TRBJ2-1, with 11 bases matching TRBD2. Germline lookup yields CDR1 MDHEN and CDR2 SYDVKM. The J segment lost 8 bases and the V segment lost 4 bases, leaving 4 bases of the junction unmatched. There are 14 residues in the CDR3. CDR3 sequence: CASSWLAGGHEQFF. For the CDR3, the DNA is TGTGCCAGCAGTTGGCTAGCGGGGGGCCATGAGCAGTTCTTC.

This clonotype occurred a few times. The genes are TRBV20-1 and TRBJ2-1; D unresolved. The CDR3 sequence is 13 residues long. The ends were cut back, 0 bases at V and 9 bases at J, with 12 bases in the middle. From germline, CDR1 is DFQATT and CDR2 SNEGSKA (reference sequence). CDR3 nucleotide sequence: TGCAGTGCTAGAGATTTGACACGTAGTGAGCAGTTCTTC. Translating gives CSARDLTRSEQFF.

The chain joins TRBV10-2 to TRBJ2-7, with unresolved D. V was pared by 3 bases and J by 5 bases, with 14 bases between. The germline gives CDR1 WSHSY, CDR2 SAAADI. The CDR3 has 14 residues. The CDR3 nucleotides are TGCGCCAGCAGTGAACCCCTGTCCGGCAACGAGCAGTACGTC. This encodes CASSEPLSGNEQYV.

About this clonotype: The final CDR3 position lacks the conserved phenylalanine or tryptophan, pointing to a likely read error. This chain connects TRBV15 to TRBJ1-1; possibly TRBD1 for D (5 bases). Germline V gene sequence: CDR1 LNHNV, CDR2 YYDKDF (reference sequence). This CDR3 spans 15 amino acids. Trimming took off 3 bases at V and 1 base at J, with 12 bases between the two ends. CDR3 sequence (DNA): TGTGCCACCAGCAGGGCGCGGGGCTGGAACACTGAAGCTTTCCTT. Protein: CATSRARGWNTEAFL.

This clonotype has more than one count but fewer than ten. The rearrangement uses TRBV29-1 and TRBJ1-5, with D possibly TRBD1 on 5 matching bases. The V end lost 5 bases, the J end lost 0 bases, and 8 bases lay between the germline ends. CDR1 is SQVTM and CDR2 is ANQGSEA in the germline V gene. The CDR3 is 13 residues long. CDR3 in DNA: TGCAGCGTTTGGGGGGATAGCAATCAGCCCCAGCATTTT. Translated: CSVWGDSNQPQHF.

This clonotype has at least ten counts. The chain joins TRBV7-6 to TRBJ2-3; 8 nucleotides line up with TRBD1. Germline CDR1 and CDR2: SGHVS and FNYEAQ. V lost 5 bases and J lost 2; bases outside the gene matches: 9. The CDR3 has 16 residues. The CDR3 nucleotides are TGTGCCAGCAGCCCCGGGAGACAGGGGCTCACAGATACGCAGTATTTT. Encoded protein: CASSPGRQGLTDTQYF.

This clonotype was counted between two and nine times. The chain carries TRBV28 and TRBJ2-7; 11 positions agree with TRBD1. The trim removed 7 bases at V and 5 bases at J, leaving 7 bases unmatched. CDR3 length equals 14 residues. Germline loops: CDR1 MDHEN, CDR2 SYDVKM. The CDR3 DNA sequence: TGTGCCAGCAAAGGGGACAGGGGGTCCCACGAGCAGTACTTC. It codes for CASKGDRGSHEQYF.

This clonotype was seen a few times. V is TRBV6-1 and J is TRBJ1-1; D ambiguous. The CDR3 is 15 residues long. V was pared by 6 bases and J by 0 bases, with 14 bases between. CDR1 is MNHNS, CDR2 SASEGT, per germline. For the CDR3, the DNA is TGTGCCAGCAGCGCCGCCGAGCCCTTGAACACTGAAGCTTTCTTT. This encodes CASSAAEPLNTEAFF.

The chain uses TRBV28 and TRBJ1-1, with 11 bases aligning to TRBD1. The germline CDR1 and CDR2 sequences are MDHEN and SYDVKM. V lost 3 bases, J lost 3 bases, and 9 bases stayed unmatched. The CDR3 length is 17 residues. CDR3 region: CASSFAGQGVDDTEAFF. CDR3 bases: TGTGCCAGCAGTTTCGCGGGACAGGGGGTAGATGACACTGAAGCTTTCTTT.

Only a few counts were recorded for this clonotype. This chain uses TRBV19 with TRBJ2-3, with D unresolved. Germline lookup yields CDR1 LNHDA and CDR2 SQIVND (reference sequence). This CDR3 spans 16 amino acids. V was cut by 6 bases and J by 2 bases, with 18 bases left in between. CDR3 in amino acids: CASSLSVVADTDTQYF. The CDR3 region has the DNA TGTGCCAGTAGCCTCAGCGTGGTGGCGGACACAGATACGCAGTATTTT.